This T cell receptor beta chain emerged from a study of T cell clones after liver transplantation. Overall study: Post-transplant blood was tracked for graft-donor-reactive T cell clones identified in a pre-transplant mixed lymphocyte reaction. Tolerance: complete withdrawal held at least one year, liver enzymes staying within twice normal. Blood was drawn pre-transplant, before withdrawal, and after full or failed withdrawal.

Profiling relied on immunoSEQ multiplex PCR, and the TCRdb table lists in-frame clones only, not all of them. The sample includes around 20,000 clones, 80% to 90% seen only once; the top ten take approximately 12%. The V gene's germline CDR1 is LNHDA and CDR2 SQIVND (reference sequence). The CDR3 runs 15 residues. Trimming took off 4 bases at V and 5 bases at J, with 17 bases between the two ends. This clone appeared once. What it recognizes is unknown. Overall study findings and caveats: Circulating graft-donor-reactive CD4 TCRbeta sequences fell significantly post-transplant in 5 of 8 subjects.

The TCR comes from a human donor who received a liver transplant. This rearrangement joins TRBV19 to TRBJ2-5, with D possibly matching TRBD2 (5 bases). Sequencing was performed on CD8+ T cells from blood, taken before liver transplant. The CDR3 loop is CASSRWAGPRETQYF. The CDR3 coding sequence is TGTGCCAGTAGTAGGTGGGCGGGCCCTAGGGAGACCCAGTACTTC.